These 15 T cell receptor beta chains were sequenced from one sample in a study of blood T cell repertoires in COVID-19. The assay was immunoSEQ multiplex PCR, and TCRdb's table has in-frame clones only and misses some. Altogether 200,000 or so clones are present, 87% being singletons, with the ten largest covering approximately 11%. Sequencing input: PBMCs or T cells enriched from blood (not recorded which). All receptors derive from a man aged 25-40 years who had recovered from COVID-19.

The chain is built from TRBV13 and TRBJ2-7; the match to TRBD2 covers 12 bases. The CDR3 is made up of 16 amino acids. Germline CDR1 is PRHDT and CDR2 is FYEKMQ (reference sequence). J gave up 1 base and V 3 bases, and 4 bases lay outside the gene matches. CDR3 sequence: CASSFRTSGNSYEQYF. The CDR3 DNA sequence: TGTGCCAGCAGCTTCAGGACTAGCGGGAATTCCTACGAGCAGTACTTC.

This clone appeared a single time. The chain's CDR3 is CASSLGTLKETQYF. The CDR3 DNA follows: TGCGCCAGCAGCTTGGGGACACTCAAAGAGACCCAGTACTTC. This sequence joins TRBV5-1 and TRBJ2-5, with D possibly TRBD1 on 5 matching bases. Germline V CDR1 and CDR2: SGHRS, YFSETQ. The length of the CDR3 is 14 residues. The ends were cut back, 0 bases at V and 3 bases at J, with 9 bases in the middle.

The rearrangement joins TRBV3-1 (or the pseudogene TRBV3-2) to TRBJ2-3; D is uncertain. The CDR3 sequence is 15 residues long. V lost 1 base and J 5 bases, leaving 13 bases between the germline ends. In germline, CDR1 is LGHDT, CDR2 YNNKEL (reference sequence). CDR3 region: CASSQARLTVDTQYF. The CDR3 coding sequence is TGTGCCAGCAGCCAAGCTAGACTGACCGTAGATACGCAGTATTTT.

The chain joins TRBV5-5 to TRBJ2-1; 8 nucleotides agree with TRBD2. The V and J ends lost 5 bases and 0 bases, in that order; junction bases with no gene match: 4. Per the germline V gene, CDR1 is SGHKS and CDR2 is YYEKEE (reference sequence). This CDR3 contains 15 residues. CDR3 residues: CASRGLGGSYNEQFF. The CDR3 region has the DNA TGTGCCAGCAGGGGACTAGGGGGCTCCTACAATGAGCAGTTCTTC.

The J gene is TRBJ2-1, the V gene TRBV5-8; D may be TRBD2 (5 bases). The CDR3 covers 13 residues. Germline CDR1 SGHTS, CDR2 YDEGEE. Trimming pared 4 bases from V and 7 bases from J, leaving 12 bases between. CDR3 residues: CASSPPRGNEQFF. The DNA for the CDR3 is TGTGCCAGCAGCCCCCCACGCGGGAATGAGCAGTTCTTC.

This clone has at least ten counts. This chain links TRBV2 with TRBJ2-2; 7 bases are shared with TRBD2. Germline assignment: CDR1 SNHLY and CDR2 FYNNEI. The CDR3 covers 15 residues. With V trimmed by 4 bases and J by 6 bases, 8 bases remained unmatched. CDR3 sequence (DNA): TGTGCCAGCAGTGTGACGGGAGGAGCTTCCGGGGAGCTGTTTTTT. Translating gives CASSVTGGASGELFF.

The rearrangement uses TRBV3-1 (or the pseudogene TRBV3-2) and TRBJ2-7, with 8 bases that match TRBD1. After removal of 5 bases from V and 7 bases from J, the junction contained 10 bases not matched to a gene. The CDR3 length is 14 residues. The V gene's germline CDR1 is LGHDT and CDR2 YNNKEL (reference sequence). The CDR3 DNA sequence: TGTGCCAGCAGCGGAATCAGGGGGCAAGGGGAGCAGTACTTC. Translating it yields CASSGIRGQGEQYF.

This chain uses TRBV5-1 with TRBJ2-2; D is ambiguous. Germline V gene data show CDR1 as SGHRS and CDR2 as YFSETQ. Trimming took off 2 bases at V and 3 bases at J, with 8 bases between the two ends. The CDR3 runs to 14 residues. For the CDR3, the DNA is TGCGCCAGCAGCTTAGGAGCGCACACCGGGGAGCTGTTTTTT. It yields the protein CASSLGAHTGELFF.

The chain uses TRBV7-9 and TRBJ1-3, with D uncertain. Germline V lookup: CDR1 SEHNR, CDR2 FQNEAQ (reference sequence). CDR3 size: 16 residues. V lost 4 bases to trimming and J lost 0 bases, with 13 bases between them. The CDR3 protein is CASSSLGVGSGNTIYF. In DNA form, the CDR3 reads TGTGCCAGCAGCTCCCTCGGGGTCGGCTCTGGAAACACCATATATTTT.

The chain couples TRBV30 to TRBJ1-2; D gene uncertain. The CDR3 is 13 amino acids. Germline V CDR1 and CDR2: GTSNPN, SVGIG (reference sequence). With 0 bases removed from V and 6 bases from J, the gap between germline ends came to 11 bases. In nucleotides, the CDR3 is TGTGCCTGGAGTGTAATGGCCTTCGATGGCTACACCTTC. Translated: CAWSVMAFDGYTF.

This chain joins TRBV5-6 and TRBJ2-7; 8 bases fit TRBD1. The CDR3 has 14 residues. J lost 7 bases, V lost 4 bases, and 10 bases had no gene match. Germline V gene lookup returns CDR1 SGHDT and CDR2 YYEEEE. In DNA form, the CDR3 reads TGTGCCAGCAGCCCGGGACAGGCTGGAAGGGAGCAGTACTTC. Its protein is CASSPGQAGREQYF.

The chain employs TRBV29-1 and TRBJ2-3; 11 bases line up with TRBD2. In germline, CDR1 is SQVTM, CDR2 ANQGSEA. The trim removed 6 bases at V and 0 bases at J, leaving 5 bases unmatched. The length of the CDR3 is 15 residues. The CDR3 DNA follows: TGCAGCGTCGGGGGGACTAGCGGAAGCACAGATACGCAGTATTTT. This codes for CSVGGTSGSTDTQYF.

This sequence joins TRBV5-4 and TRBJ2-1; 11 bases fit TRBD2. The junction had 5 bases not matched to a gene; V was cut back by 3 bases and J by 6 bases. In germline, CDR1 is SGHNT, CDR2 YYREEE (reference sequence). The CDR3 extends over 15 amino acids. CDR3 amino acids: CASSSSSGRFNEQFF. The CDR3 DNA follows: TGTGCCAGCAGCTCCTCTAGCGGGAGGTTCAATGAGCAGTTCTTC.

The V and J genes are TRBV11-1 and TRBJ2-2; 9 bases line up with TRBD1. The CDR3 has 15 amino acids. Trimming at V came to 1 base and at J to 5 bases, leaving 2 bases not matched to a gene. The V gene's germline CDR1 is SGHAT and CDR2 FQDESV (reference sequence). The chain's CDR3 is CASSLDRGPTGELFF. In nucleotides, the CDR3 is TGTGCCAGCAGCTTAGACAGGGGGCCAACCGGGGAGCTGTTTTTT.

The chain has TRBV10-3 and TRBJ2-5; no firm D call. The ends were cut back, 3 bases at V and 1 base at J, with 12 bases in the middle. The CDR3 totals 15 residues. Germline CDR1 ENHRY, CDR2 SYGVKD. The CDR3 sequence: CAISDALAAQETQYF. In DNA, the CDR3 is TGTGCCATCAGTGATGCTCTGGCGGCCCAAGAGACCCAGTACTTC.